This entry lists 28 T cell receptor beta chains sequenced from one sample in a study of blood T cell repertoires in COVID-19. Produced via immunoSEQ multiplex PCR; TCRdb's table is partial and in-frame only. The table lists approximately 100,000 clones, approximately 90% of them singletons. The sequencing sample was made of peripheral blood. The receptors come from a man aged 55 to 69 with acute or convalescent COVID-19.

The chain employs TRBV5-1 and TRBJ2-7, with 7 bases that match TRBD1. With 3 bases clipped from V and 4 bases from J, the junction kept 10 bases outside the gene matches. The CDR3 extends over 15 amino acids. The germline gives CDR1 SGHRS, CDR2 YFSETQ. CDR3 amino acids: CASSWTGTDIYEQYF. As DNA, the CDR3 is TGCGCCAGCAGCTGGACCGGGACAGACATTTACGAGCAGTACTTC. Based on the CDR3 plus reference TRBV5-1 and TRBJ2-7, the full variable domain is KAGVTQTPRYLIKTRGQQVTLSCSPISGHRSVSWYQQTPGQGLQFLFEYFSETQRNKGNFPGRFSGRQFSNSRSEMNVSTLELGDSALYLCASSWTGTDIYEQYFGPGTRLTVT.

This chain joins TRBV2 and TRBJ1-1; 9 nucleotides line up with TRBD1. The CDR3 is 14 residues long. V was clipped by 6 bases and J by 2 bases; unmatched bases: 4. Germline assignment: CDR1 SNHLY and CDR2 FYNNEI. CDR3 protein: CASRGQGLNTEAFF. The CDR3 DNA reads as TGTGCCAGCAGGGGACAGGGTCTTAACACTGAAGCTTTCTTT. The full variable domain, rest sourced from reference TRBV2 and TRBJ1-1, is EPEVTQTPSHQVTQMGQEVILRCVPISNHLYFYWYRQILGQKVEFLVSFYNNEISEKSEIFDDQFSVERPDGSNFTLKIRSTKLEDSAMYFCASRGQGLNTEAFFGQGTRLTVV.

This chain connects TRBV5-5 to TRBJ2-7; 8 bases agree with TRBD1. In germline, CDR1 is SGHKS, CDR2 YYEKEE (reference sequence). V shed 5 bases and J 1 base; nucleotides not matched to a gene: 11. This CDR3 contains 16 residues. The CDR3 bases are TGTGCCAGCAGTCACGTCCGGGACAGGAGATCCTACGAGCAGTACTTC. Translated, it gives CASSHVRDRRSYEQYF.

The chain has TRBV12-5 and TRBJ1-3; 8 bases are a match to TRBD1. CDR1 is LGHNT, CDR2 FRNRAP, per germline. V was pared by 6 bases and J by 3 bases, with 7 bases of the junction left unmatched. There are 15 residues in the CDR3. In DNA form, the CDR3 reads TGTGCTAGTGGGAATCAGGGGGCAGGTGGAAACACCATATATTTT. Its protein product is CASGNQGAGGNTIYF. Filled out from reference TRBV12-5 and TRBJ1-3, the complete variable domain reads DARVTQTPRHKVTEMGQEVTMRCQPILGHNTVFWYRQTMMQGLELLAYFRNRAPLDDSGMPKDRFSAEMPDATLATLKIQPSEPRDSAVYFCASGNQGAGGNTIYFGEGSWLTVV.

CDR3 nucleotide sequence: TGCAGCGCTTCAGGGTACTCGGACACTGAAGCTTTCTTT. Its protein is CSASGYSDTEAFF. V and J are TRBV29-1 and TRBJ1-1, with a weak D call TRBD1 (5 bases). The V end was cut by 7 bases, the J end by 3 bases, with 15 bases between. The CDR3 is 13 amino acids. From germline, CDR1 is SQVTM and CDR2 ANQGSEA.

This clone was counted a few times. CDR3: CSVEDQALGGAYEQYV. The CDR3 DNA reads TGCAGCGTTGAAGATCAGGCTTTGGGGGGGGCCTACGAGCAGTACGTC. The gene calls are TRBV29-1 and TRBJ2-7; 7 nucleotides match TRBD2. V was clipped by 0 bases and J by 2 bases; unmatched bases: 10. CDR3 length: 16 residues. Per germline, CDR1 SQVTM and CDR2 ANQGSEA.

The chain carries TRBV10-2 and TRBJ1-1, with D tentatively TRBD1 (6 bases). CDR1 is WSHSY, CDR2 SAAADI, per germline. V was clipped by 0 bases and J by 11 bases, with 16 bases between them. The CDR3 covers 14 residues. Here the CDR3 reads CASSESIRGAVAFF. As DNA, the CDR3 is TGCGCCAGCAGTGAGTCGATTCGGGGGGCTGTGGCTTTCTTT.

This clone was seen a handful of times. This chain links TRBV7-8 with TRBJ1-1; D gene unclear. Trimming took off 5 bases at V and 4 bases at J, with 26 bases between the two ends. This CDR3 is built from 18 residues. Per germline, CDR1 SGHVS and CDR2 FQNEAQ. The chain's CDR3 is CASSQAREVEGFGTEAFF. CDR3 nucleotide sequence: TGTGCCAGCAGCCAAGCCCGCGAGGTGGAAGGATTCGGCACTGAAGCTTTCTTT.

The V gene is TRBV6-1, the J gene TRBJ2-4, with 8 bases identical to TRBD1. The V segment lost 0 bases and the J segment 7 bases; nucleotides outside the gene matches: 2. The CDR3 sequence is 14 residues long. CDR1 and CDR2 (germline): MNHNS, SASEGT. The CDR3 DNA sequence: TGTGCCAGCAGTGAAGCCCGGACAGGGAACATTCAGTACTTC. It specifies CASSEARTGNIQYF.

This clone was counted a few times. V is TRBV18 and J is TRBJ2-7, with 12 bases identical to TRBD2. Trimming took 5 bases from V and 4 from J; bases not matched to a gene: 6. Germline V lookup: CDR1 KGHSH, CDR2 LQKENI. The CDR3 loop spans 15 amino acids. This chain's CDR3 is CASSFEGTSGYEQYF. The CDR3 DNA reads TGTGCCAGCTCATTTGAGGGGACTAGCGGGTACGAGCAGTACTTC.

The gene calls are TRBV7-9 and TRBJ1-3; 10 bases map to TRBD1. Per the germline V gene, CDR1 is SEHNR and CDR2 is FQNEAQ (reference sequence). CDR3 size: 16 residues. V lost 5 bases, J lost 3 bases, and 7 bases stayed unmatched. The DNA of the CDR3 is TGTGCCAGCAGCCTAAGGGACAGGGGCAATGGAAACACCATATATTTT. It specifies CASSLRDRGNGNTIYF.

The V call is TRBV5-5, the J call TRBJ1-5; 8 nucleotides match TRBD1. Germline loops: CDR1 SGHKS, CDR2 YYEKEE (reference sequence). Germline trimming cut 0 bases from V and 12 bases from J; bases unmatched to any gene: 8. The CDR3 is 14 amino acids. The CDR3 DNA reads TGTGCCAGCAGCTTGGAAACAGGGGGTCCGCTCCAGCATTTT. Protein: CASSLETGGPLQHF.

DNA of the CDR3: TGTGCCAGCAGCGGGGGACACTATGGCTACACCTTC. It is translated as CASSGGHYGYTF. The chain combines TRBV6-5 with TRBJ1-2, with D tentatively TRBD1 (5 bases). V was cut by 6 bases and J by 3 bases, with 8 bases left in between. The V gene's germline CDR1 is MNHEY and CDR2 SVGAGI. The CDR3 is 12 amino acids.

For this clone: One end of the junction is discordant with germline, which a read error may explain. The genes are TRBV27 and TRBJ2-2, with 14 bases matching TRBD2. Germline loops: CDR1 MNHEY, CDR2 SMNVEV (reference sequence). The length of the CDR3 is 19 residues. The CDR3: CASSSFSGTSGRTTWELFF. Here the CDR3 DNA reads TGTGCCAGCAGTTCCTTCTCCGGGACTAGCGGGAGAACCACCTGGGAGCTGTTTTTT.

The rearrangement links TRBV5-1 to TRBJ1-1; tentative D call: TRBD1 (5 bases). The CDR3 consists of 14 residues. Germline V gene lookup returns CDR1 SGHRS and CDR2 YFSETQ. V lost 0 bases and J lost 5, with 11 bases in between. CDR3 coding DNA: TGCGCCAGCAGCTTGGGTGGGGCGCCAACTGAAGCTTTCTTT. Amino acid sequence: CASSLGGAPTEAFF. The entire variable domain, with the rest obtained from reference TRBV5-1 and TRBJ1-1, is as follows: KAGVTQTPRYLIKTRGQQVTLSCSPISGHRSVSWYQQTPGQGLQFLFEYFSETQRNKGNFPGRFSGRQFSNSRSEMNVSTLELGDSALYLCASSLGGAPTEAFFGQGTRLTVV.

The gene calls are TRBV29-1 and TRBJ2-3, with TRBD1 identical over 10 bases. CDR3 length equals 14 residues. Per the germline V gene, CDR1 is SQVTM and CDR2 is ANQGSEA. V shed 5 bases, J shed 3 bases, and the junction held 5 bases outside the gene matches. The CDR3 bases are TGCAGCGTTTTGGACAGGGGGAGTACAGATACGCAGTATTTT. Encoded protein: CSVLDRGSTDTQYF.

This clone was seen more than once but under ten times. The J gene is TRBJ2-1, the V gene TRBV3-1 (or the pseudogene TRBV3-2), with 13 bases fitting TRBD2. V was pared by 3 bases and J by 9 bases, with 5 bases of the junction left unmatched. This CDR3 has 15 residues. Germline CDR1 and CDR2: LGHDT and YNNKEL (reference sequence). Written as DNA, the CDR3 is TGTGCCAGCAGCCAGTGGACTAGCGGGAGATCTGAGCAGTTCTTC. It is translated as CASSQWTSGRSEQFF.

The V gene is TRBV5-1, the J gene TRBJ1-5; D is undetermined. The germline gives CDR1 SGHRS, CDR2 YFSETQ. V lost 7 bases, J lost 3 bases, and 11 bases lay in between. This CDR3 has 13 residues. The CDR3: CASPDCYNQPQHF. In DNA form, the CDR3 reads TGCGCCAGCCCCGACTGCTACAATCAGCCCCAGCATTTT.

V is TRBV6-5 and J is TRBJ1-5, with a weak D call TRBD1 (6 bases). Trimming took 6 bases from V and 3 from J, leaving 15 bases between them. The CDR3 sequence is 15 residues long. Germline V gene lookup returns CDR1 MNHEY and CDR2 SVGAGI. The CDR3 sequence: CASRGGSATNQPQHF. The CDR3 DNA follows: TGTGCCAGCAGAGGGGGATCAGCGACCAATCAGCCCCAGCATTTT.

The chain joins TRBV5-4 to TRBJ1-6; D is uncertain. CDR3 size: 14 residues. The germline CDR1 and CDR2 sequences are SGHNT and YYREEE (reference sequence). The V and J ends lost 1 base and 6 bases respectively, with 8 bases between them. The CDR3 coding sequence is TGTGCCAGCAGCTTGCAGGCAGCTAATTCACCCCTCCACTTT. It codes for CASSLQAANSPLHF.

The gene calls are TRBV18 and TRBJ1-2; 11 nucleotides agree with TRBD1. J lost 7 bases, V lost 4 bases, and 5 bases had no gene match. CDR1 and CDR2 from the germline V gene are KGHSH and LQKENI. The CDR3 consists of 14 residues. The CDR3: CASSLGQGAPGYTF. The DNA of the CDR3 is TGTGCCAGCTCACTTGGACAGGGGGCTCCTGGCTACACCTTC.

The chain carries TRBV18 and TRBJ2-7, with 16 bases matching TRBD2. The germline V gene has CDR1 KGHSH and CDR2 LQKENI. V lost 3 bases, J lost 7 bases, and 6 bases stayed unmatched. The CDR3 contains 16 residues. In DNA form, the CDR3 reads TGTGCCAGCTCACCCAAGGGACTAGCGGGAGGGGGAGAGCAGTACGTC. Translation: CASSPKGLAGGGEQYV.

The J gene is TRBJ1-2, the V gene TRBV5-1; D not resolved. Germline V CDR1 and CDR2: SGHRS, YFSETQ. Trimming pared 1 base from V and 2 bases from J, leaving 9 bases between. The CDR3 spans 14 residues. CDR3 DNA: TGCGCCAGCAGCTTGAATACAGTAAACTATGGCTACACCTTC. Its translation: CASSLNTVNYGYTF.

This sequence joins TRBV5-1 and TRBJ2-1; 12 bases match TRBD2. Germline CDR1 and CDR2: SGHRS and YFSETQ. The CDR3 is 18 residues long. The J segment lost 0 bases and the V segment lost 2 bases, leaving 6 bases of the junction unmatched. The CDR3 bases are TGCGCCAGCAGCTTCGGGACTAGCGGGTGGAGCTCCTACAATGAGCAGTTCTTC. Its translation: CASSFGTSGWSSYNEQFF.

The chain combines TRBV7-2 with TRBJ1-1, with 9 bases lining up with TRBD1. The CDR3 covers 16 residues. Trimming removed 5 bases from V and 1 base from J; junction bases left unmatched: 8. Germline V gene lookup returns CDR1 SGHTA and CDR2 FQGNSA. In DNA form, the CDR3 reads TGTGCCAGCAGCAAACGAAGACAGGGGGGGAACACTGAAGCTTTCTTT. Translating gives CASSKRRQGGNTEAFF.

The chain couples TRBV4-1 to TRBJ1-6; a weak D match, TRBD1 (5 bases). CDR3 length equals 15 residues. The V end was cut by 0 bases, the J end by 7 bases, with 10 bases between. The germline CDR1 and CDR2 sequences are MGHRA and YSYEKL. CDR3: CASSQEAGRNSPLHF. CDR3 coding DNA: TGCGCCAGCAGCCAAGAGGCAGGGAGGAATTCACCCCTCCACTTT.

The chain has TRBV28 and TRBJ1-1; D gene ambiguous. This CDR3 region has 15 residues. Trimming left V 2 bases short and J 2 bases short, with 12 bases between. Looked up from germline, CDR1 is MDHEN and CDR2 is SYDVKM. The CDR3 loop reads CASSLRSGVNTEAFF. The CDR3 DNA reads TGTGCCAGCAGTTTAAGGTCAGGCGTTAACACTGAAGCTTTCTTT. The full variable domain, completed using reference TRBV28 and TRBJ1-1, is DVKVTQSSRYLVKRTGEKVFLECVQDMDHENMFWYRQDPGLGLRLIYFSYDVKMKEKGDIPEGYSVSREKKERFSLILESASTNQTSMYLCASSLRSGVNTEAFFGQGTRLTVV.

This chain uses TRBV30 with TRBJ1-6, with D perhaps TRBD1 (6 bases). The CDR3 contains 14 residues. The germline V gene encodes CDR1 GTSNPN and CDR2 SVGIG (reference sequence). V lost 5 bases and J lost 7, with 15 bases in between. CDR3 sequence: CAWAQGHKNSPLHF. CDR3 bases: TGTGCCTGGGCGCAGGGACACAAAAATTCACCCCTCCACTTT.